The 3 T cell receptor beta chains reported below all come from one sample, sequenced in a study of beta chain features in type 1 diabetes. Points from the study as a whole: All four CD4+ subsets of Type 1 diabetes patients contained TCRB CDR3s that were moderately but significantly shorter.

Expressed TCRB transcripts got sequenced, as all isolated RNA was reverse transcribed. This table comes from immunoSEQ multiplex PCR, and its TCRdb copy is limited to in-frame clones, with some not included. Here the sample spans about 160,000 clones, about 8.3% being singletons. No antigens are known for them. Sequencing used central memory CD4+ T cells from blood. All receptors come from a woman aged 18-30 years with type 1 diabetes.

Comments on this clone: Other DNA sequences of this sample code for an identical CDR3. CDR3 loop: CASSFQGGETQYF. The CDR3 region has the DNA TGTGCCAGCAGCTTTCAGGGAGGGGAGACCCAGTACTTC. The V gene is TRBV7-2, the J gene TRBJ2-5, with TRBD2 matching over 7 bases. Germline values: CDR1 SGHTA, CDR2 FQGNSA. CDR3 length: 13 residues. The V segment lost 3 bases and the J segment 5 bases; nucleotides outside the gene matches: 3.

The chain combines TRBV5-1 with TRBJ2-1, with 8 nucleotides matching TRBD2. CDR1 and CDR2 (germline): SGHRS, YFSETQ. V trimming: 4 bases; J trimming: 4 bases; junction bases outside the gene matches: 4. The CDR3 is 14 amino acids. CDR3 loop: CASSPTSGYNEQFF. DNA for the CDR3: TGCGCCAGCAGCCCTACTAGCGGATACAATGAGCAGTTCTTC.

This clone was observed a handful of times. The rearrangement joins TRBV14 to TRBJ2-1; 11 bases fit TRBD2. Germline values: CDR1 SGHDN, CDR2 FVKESK. V dropped 4 bases and J dropped 4; count of bases not matched to a gene: 9. This CDR3 has 17 amino acids. In nucleotides, the CDR3 is TGTGCCAGCAGCCCCATTAGCGGGAGGGCCTCGTACAATGAGCAGTTCTTC. Protein product: CASSPISGRASYNEQFF.